These 30 T cell receptor beta chains came from one sample sequenced in a study of OX40 agonist ivuxolimab in advanced cancers. Profiling relied on immunoSEQ multiplex PCR, and the TCRdb table lists in-frame clones only, not all of them. The sample has about 82,000 clones; about 91% are singletons. Here the sequenced sample was CD4+ or CD8+ T cells sorted from blood, taken in a trial of the OX40 agonist ivuxolimab. These receptors all come from an adult with an advanced solid tumor such as melanoma, head and neck, liver or kidney cancer.

V gene TRBV5-4 combines with J gene TRBJ1-1; TRBD1 aligns across 9 bases. This CDR3 is 13 amino acids long. Germline CDR1 is SGHNT and CDR2 is YYREEE (reference sequence). The V segment lost 3 bases and the J segment 7 bases; nucleotides outside the gene matches: 4. The CDR3 protein is CASSSGTGNEAFF. In DNA form, the CDR3 reads TGTGCCAGCAGCTCCGGGACAGGGAATGAAGCTTTCTTT.

The chain is built from TRBV28 and TRBJ2-7, with D possibly being TRBD1 or TRBD2 (5 bases each). Trimming removed 7 bases at V and 2 bases at J, with 18 bases between. Germline CDR1 MDHEN, CDR2 SYDVKM. CDR3 length: 15 residues. CDR3 protein: CASKPSGPPTYEQYF. CDR3 coding DNA: TGTGCCAGCAAACCCTCGGGACCCCCAACCTACGAGCAGTACTTC. The variable domain in full, completed from reference TRBV28 and TRBJ2-7, reads DVKVTQSSRYLVKRTGEKVFLECVQDMDHENMFWYRQDPGLGLRLIYFSYDVKMKEKGDIPEGYSVSREKKERFSLILESASTNQTSMYLCASKPSGPPTYEQYFGPGTRLTVT.

The chain has TRBV11-3 and TRBJ1-2; D ambiguous. V was shortened by 6 bases and J by 3 bases, with 11 bases between the two germline ends. This CDR3 spans 13 amino acids. CDR1 is SGHNT, CDR2 YENEEA, per germline. The DNA of the CDR3 is TGTGCCAGCAGAGAGCGCCAAGACTATGGCTACACCTTC. As protein: CASRERQDYGYTF.

The chain has TRBV14 and TRBJ1-1; TRBD1 matches at 9 bases. Germline loops: CDR1 SGHDN, CDR2 FVKESK. J lost 4 bases, V lost 5 bases, and 2 bases had no gene match. This CDR3 region has 13 residues. In DNA form, the CDR3 reads TGTGCCAGCAGCTCGGGACAGGGCACTGAAGCTTTCTTT. Its protein is CASSSGQGTEAFF.

The chain couples TRBV18 to TRBJ1-3; the D gene is possibly TRBD1 (5 bases). Per germline, CDR1 KGHSH and CDR2 LQKENI. The CDR3 spans 14 residues. Trimming removed 6 bases at V and 0 bases at J, with 9 bases between. The CDR3 coding sequence is TGTGCCAGCTCCCCCGACAGCTCTGGAAACACCATATATTTT. It specifies CASSPDSSGNTIYF.

The gene calls are TRBV27 and TRBJ1-2, with 7 bases matching TRBD1. This CDR3 is 15 amino acids long. J lost 4 bases, V lost 5 bases, and 10 bases had no gene match. The germline V gene encodes CDR1 MNHEY and CDR2 SMNVEV (reference sequence). CDR3 loop: CASSTNRGPVYGYTF. The CDR3 DNA reads TGTGCCAGCAGTACGAACAGGGGTCCTGTCTATGGCTACACCTTC.

In its sample, this clone was seen once. This rearrangement joins TRBV19 to TRBJ1-2; tentatively, D is TRBD1 (6 bases). The ends were cut back, 5 bases at V and 4 bases at J, with 17 bases in the middle. This CDR3 is 15 amino acids long. Germline V CDR1 and CDR2: LNHDA, SQIVND (reference sequence). The CDR3 sequence: CASSPGHETAYGYTF. The CDR3 region has the DNA TGTGCCAGTAGTCCGGGACACGAGACGGCCTATGGCTACACCTTC.

The rearrangement links TRBV28 to TRBJ2-7, with 12 bases lining up with TRBD2. V shed 5 bases and J 6 bases; nucleotides not matched to a gene: 5. Per the germline V gene, CDR1 is MDHEN and CDR2 is SYDVKM. CDR3 length: 14 amino acids. The CDR3 nucleotides are TGTGCCAGCAGTATGACTAGCGGGAGTGCCGAGCAGTACTTC. It yields the protein CASSMTSGSAEQYF.

The J gene is TRBJ1-5, the V gene TRBV19; 7 bases line up with TRBD1. V lost 8 bases and J lost 4; bases outside the gene matches: 11. The CDR3 sequence is 15 residues long. CDR1 and CDR2 (germline): LNHDA, SQIVND (reference sequence). CDR3 residues: CASGQARGINQPQHF. The CDR3 DNA reads TGTGCCAGTGGACAGGCCCGGGGGATTAATCAGCCCCAGCATTTT.

This chain uses TRBV2 with TRBJ2-1, with a tentative D call TRBD1 (5 bases). Germline CDR1 reads SNHLY; CDR2 reads FYNNEI. With 5 bases removed from V and 1 base from J, the gap between germline ends came to 9 bases. The CDR3 consists of 14 residues. The CDR3 DNA is TGTGCCAGCAGTCCGGACATTTCCTACAATGAGCAGTTCTTC. Translated, it gives CASSPDISYNEQFF.

The rearrangement links TRBV27 to TRBJ1-2, with a possible D match to TRBD1 (5 bases). Trimming took off 2 bases at V and 5 bases at J, with 15 bases between the two ends. This CDR3 is 15 amino acids long. Germline lookup yields CDR1 MNHEY and CDR2 SMNVEV (reference sequence). CDR3 DNA sequence: TGTGCCAGCAGTTTAGGGGGTCGGCCGGGTTATGGCTACACCTTC. Protein product: CASSLGGRPGYGYTF.

J is TRBJ2-6 and V is TRBV18; D remains ambiguous. Trimming stripped 7 bases from V and 2 bases from J, with 9 bases between. CDR1 KGHSH and CDR2 LQKENI come from the germline V gene. The CDR3 covers 14 residues. CDR3 sequence: CASYPRPGANVLTF. The CDR3 nucleotides are TGTGCCAGCTACCCTCGGCCTGGGGCCAACGTCCTGACTTTC.

The V gene is TRBV5-1, the J gene TRBJ2-5; TRBD1 aligns across 7 bases. Per germline, CDR1 SGHRS and CDR2 YFSETQ. The CDR3 is made up of 15 amino acids. Trimming at V came to 0 bases and at J to 2 bases, leaving 4 bases not matched to a gene. The CDR3 DNA reads as TGCGCCAGCAGCTTGGGCAGGGACAGACAAGAGACCCAGTACTTC. This translates into CASSLGRDRQETQYF.

This chain's CDR3 is CASSIKTSGYNEQFF. The CDR3 region has the DNA TGTGCCAGTAGTATCAAGACTAGCGGTTACAATGAGCAGTTCTTC. The J gene is TRBJ2-1, the V gene TRBV19; 9 bases line up with TRBD2. This CDR3 spans 15 amino acids. Germline V CDR1 and CDR2: LNHDA, SQIVND (reference sequence). J lost 4 bases, V lost 3 bases, and 4 bases had no gene match.

This chain connects TRBV5-6 to TRBJ1-1, with D tentatively TRBD1 (6 bases). Germline assignment: CDR1 SGHDT and CDR2 YYEEEE. The CDR3 is made up of 15 amino acids. V lost 1 base to trimming and J lost 1 base, with 11 bases between them. The CDR3 protein is CASSLMTGTNTEAFF. Here the CDR3 DNA reads TGTGCCAGCAGCTTGATGACAGGTACGAACACTGAAGCTTTCTTT. Full variable domain (outside the CDR3, taken from reference TRBV5-6 and TRBJ1-1): DAGVTQSPTHLIKTRGQQVTLRCSPKSGHDTVSWYQQALGQGPQFIFQYYEEEERQRGNFPDRFSGHQFPNYSSELNVNALLLGDSALYLCASSLMTGTNTEAFFGQGTRLTVV.

This clone was recorded a few times. This chain connects TRBV6-1 to TRBJ1-1; TRBD1 might be the D (5 bases). The CDR3 is made up of 15 amino acids. The V gene lost 3 bases and the J gene lost 5 bases, with 16 bases spanning the gap. CDR1 and CDR2 from the germline V gene are MNHNS and SASEGT. The CDR3 sequence is CASSDDSRLRTEAFF. The CDR3 DNA sequence: TGTGCCAGCAGTGACGACAGCAGACTACGGACTGAAGCTTTCTTT.

CDR3 region: CASSPLAGGAYEQYF. The CDR3 coding sequence is TGTGCCAGCAGTCCACTAGCGGGAGGGGCCTACGAGCAGTACTTC. The chain has TRBV28 and TRBJ2-7; 13 bases agree with TRBD2. The length of the CDR3 is 15 residues. V gave up 5 bases and J gave up 2 bases; unmatched junction bases: 3. The germline gives CDR1 MDHEN, CDR2 SYDVKM.

The chain employs TRBV7-8 and TRBJ1-5; 9 positions agree with TRBD1. Germline values: CDR1 SGHVS, CDR2 FQNEAQ. The length of the CDR3 is 15 residues. The V segment lost 5 bases and the J segment 6 bases; nucleotides outside the gene matches: 8. DNA of the CDR3: TGTGCCAGCAGCCTGGGACAGGGTTGGGGTCAGCCCCAGCATTTT. Its protein is CASSLGQGWGQPQHF.

The V and J genes are TRBV7-8 and TRBJ2-6, with D hard to call. The CDR3 covers 15 residues. V dropped 6 bases and J dropped 0 bases, with 9 bases sitting between them. The germline gives CDR1 SGHVS, CDR2 FQNEAQ. CDR3 in amino acids: CASRPPTSGANVLTF. The CDR3, as DNA: TGTGCCAGCAGACCTCCCACCTCTGGGGCCAACGTCCTGACTTTC.

The V gene is TRBV29-1, the J gene TRBJ2-1; the D is unclear. With 0 bases removed from V and 0 bases from J, the gap between germline ends came to 9 bases. CDR1 is SQVTM and CDR2 is ANQGSEA in the germline V gene. This CDR3 has 15 amino acids. The CDR3: CSVEELDSSYNEQFF. CDR3 DNA sequence: TGCAGCGTTGAAGAGCTGGATAGCTCCTACAATGAGCAGTTCTTC.

This chain uses TRBV28 with TRBJ2-1; D may be TRBD1 or TRBD2 (5 bases each). The CDR3 extends over 15 amino acids. Germline assignment: CDR1 MDHEN and CDR2 SYDVKM. The V end lost 5 bases, the J end lost 9 bases, and 20 bases lay between the germline ends. The CDR3: CASSPGTRVAVEQFF. The CDR3 nucleotides are TGTGCCAGCAGTCCAGGGACCAGAGTAGCTGTTGAGCAGTTCTTC.

There are a few counts of this clone. The genes are TRBV28 and TRBJ1-5; D is unresolved. Germline V gene sequence: CDR1 MDHEN, CDR2 SYDVKM. The V end was cut by 4 bases, the J end by 8 bases, with 9 bases between. The CDR3 spans 12 residues. CDR3 DNA sequence: TGTGCCAGCAGTTCCATCCCTAAGCCCCAGCATTTT. Amino acid sequence: CASSSIPKPQHF.

The chain is built from TRBV18 and TRBJ2-1, with 12 bases lining up with TRBD2. Germline CDR1 and CDR2: KGHSH and LQKENI. The CDR3 totals 17 residues. J was trimmed by 6 bases and V by 3 bases; bases with no gene match: 9. Written as DNA, the CDR3 is TGTGCCAGCTCACCTGCAGGACTAGCGGGATTTCGCAATGAGCAGTTCTTC. Its translation: CASSPAGLAGFRNEQFF.

The V call is TRBV7-9, the J call TRBJ1-2, with D tentatively TRBD1 (5 bases). The CDR3 has 17 amino acids. V lost 7 bases and J 3 bases, leaving 24 bases between the germline ends. Germline V gives CDR1 SEHNR, CDR2 FQNEAQ (reference sequence). CDR3 residues: CASTEGAGLLVDYGYTF. CDR3 nucleotides: TGTGCCAGCACCGAAGGGGCCGGACTCCTGGTTGACTATGGCTACACCTTC.

The rearrangement joins TRBV28 to TRBJ1-2; D gene unclear. CDR1 is MDHEN, CDR2 SYDVKM, per germline. This CDR3 spans 13 amino acids. Trimming took 8 bases from V and 8 from J, leaving 18 bases between them. The CDR3 coding sequence is TGTGCCAGCGGATCCTTACCTTCGGTGGGCTACACCTTC. It specifies CASGSLPSVGYTF.

The CDR3 loop reads CASRGTSGLRNEQFF. CDR3 DNA: TGTGCCAGCAGGGGGACTAGCGGGCTAAGGAATGAGCAGTTCTTC. This chain joins TRBV2 and TRBJ2-1; TRBD2 matches 12 bases. The CDR3 is 15 residues long. CDR1 and CDR2 (germline): SNHLY, FYNNEI. The J segment lost 7 bases and the V segment lost 6 bases, leaving 7 bases of the junction unmatched.

The V call is TRBV10-1, the J call TRBJ2-3; D is perhaps TRBD2 (6 bases). Trimming stripped 2 bases from V and 0 bases from J, with 21 bases between. The CDR3 length is 19 residues. CDR1 WNHNN and CDR2 SYGVQD come from the germline V gene (reference sequence). The CDR3 coding sequence is TGCGCCAGCAGTGAGACTGGTAGAGGAATCGGGGGTAGCACAGATACGCAGTATTTT. Protein: CASSETGRGIGGSTDTQYF.

The chain links TRBV30 to TRBJ2-5; a possible D gene is TRBD2 (5 bases). The V gene's germline CDR1 is GTSNPN and CDR2 SVGIG (reference sequence). The CDR3 spans 12 residues. V gave up 1 base and J gave up 13 bases, with 16 bases separating them. The CDR3 DNA follows: TGTGCCTGGAGTGCGCCATCGACGGGAAGGTACTTC. It specifies CAWSAPSTGRYF.

This clone was seen a few times. The gene calls are TRBV5-6 and TRBJ1-6, with D possibly matching TRBD1 (5 bases). Per germline, CDR1 SGHDT and CDR2 YYEEEE. CDR3 length: 12 amino acids. Trimming removed 6 bases from V and 7 bases from J, with 8 bases in between. CDR3 loop: CASTGGNSPLHF. CDR3 DNA: TGTGCCAGCACGGGGGGGAATTCACCCCTCCACTTT.

The sample holds one count of this clone. The chain couples TRBV7-2 to TRBJ2-2; TRBD2 agrees at 12 bases. The CDR3 is made up of 17 amino acids. The ends lost 7 bases at V and 4 bases at J; junction bases unmatched: 10. Germline CDR1 SGHTA, CDR2 FQGNSA. The DNA for the CDR3 is TGTGCCAGCACCCGACTAGCGGGAGTCAACCCCACCGGGGAGCTGTTTTTT. Its translation is CASTRLAGVNPTGELFF.